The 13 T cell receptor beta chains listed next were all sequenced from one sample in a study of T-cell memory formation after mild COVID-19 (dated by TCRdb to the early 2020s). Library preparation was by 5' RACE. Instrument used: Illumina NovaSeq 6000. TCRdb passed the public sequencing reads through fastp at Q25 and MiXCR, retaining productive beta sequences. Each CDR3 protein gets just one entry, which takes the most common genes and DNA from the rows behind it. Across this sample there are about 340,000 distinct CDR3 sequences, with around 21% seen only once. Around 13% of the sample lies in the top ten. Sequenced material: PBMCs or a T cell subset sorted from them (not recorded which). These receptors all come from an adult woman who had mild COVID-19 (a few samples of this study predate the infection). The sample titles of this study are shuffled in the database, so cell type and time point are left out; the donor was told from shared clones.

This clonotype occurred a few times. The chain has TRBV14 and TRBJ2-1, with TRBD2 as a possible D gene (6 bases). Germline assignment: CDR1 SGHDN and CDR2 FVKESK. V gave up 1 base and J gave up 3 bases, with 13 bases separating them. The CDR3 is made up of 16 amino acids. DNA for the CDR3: TGTGCCAGCAGCCAAGGACTAGGAAATATCTACAATGAGCAGTTCTTC. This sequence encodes CASSQGLGNIYNEQFF.

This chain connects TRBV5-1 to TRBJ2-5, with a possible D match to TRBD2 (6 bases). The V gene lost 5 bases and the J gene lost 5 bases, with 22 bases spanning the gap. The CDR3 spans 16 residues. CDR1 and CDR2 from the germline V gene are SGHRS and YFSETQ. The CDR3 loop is CASSQGGTALMETQYF. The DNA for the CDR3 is TGCGCCAGCAGTCAAGGCGGGACTGCCCTGATGGAGACCCAGTACTTC.

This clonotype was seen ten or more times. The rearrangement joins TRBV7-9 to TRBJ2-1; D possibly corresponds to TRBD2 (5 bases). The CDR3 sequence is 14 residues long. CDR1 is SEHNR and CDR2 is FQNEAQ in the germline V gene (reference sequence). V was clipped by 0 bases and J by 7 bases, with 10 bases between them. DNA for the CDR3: TGTGCCAGCAGCTTAGCGGGGAGTGAAAATGAGCAGTTCTTC. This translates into CASSLAGSENEQFF.

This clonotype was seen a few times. The CDR3 loop reads CASSLPGFSTDTQYF. DNA for the CDR3: TGTGCCAGCAGCTTACCCGGATTTAGCACAGATACGCAGTATTTT. The chain links TRBV7-9 to TRBJ2-3; D gene uncertain. Trimming removed 2 bases from V and 0 bases from J, with 9 bases in between. This CDR3 has 15 amino acids. The germline V gene encodes CDR1 SEHNR and CDR2 FQNEAQ (reference sequence).

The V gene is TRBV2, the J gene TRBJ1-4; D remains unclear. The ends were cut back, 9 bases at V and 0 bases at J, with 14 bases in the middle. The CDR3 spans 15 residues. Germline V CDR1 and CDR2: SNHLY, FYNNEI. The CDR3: CASRHGIATNEKLFF. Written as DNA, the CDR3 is TGTGCCAGTCGACACGGGATTGCAACTAATGAAAAACTGTTTTTT.

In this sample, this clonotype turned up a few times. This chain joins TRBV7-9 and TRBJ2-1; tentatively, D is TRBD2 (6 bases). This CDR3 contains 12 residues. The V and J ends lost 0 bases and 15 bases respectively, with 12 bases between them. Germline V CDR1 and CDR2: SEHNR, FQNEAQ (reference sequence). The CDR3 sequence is CASSLAPPGRFF. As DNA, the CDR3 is TGTGCCAGCAGCTTAGCACCCCCCGGGAGGTTCTTC.

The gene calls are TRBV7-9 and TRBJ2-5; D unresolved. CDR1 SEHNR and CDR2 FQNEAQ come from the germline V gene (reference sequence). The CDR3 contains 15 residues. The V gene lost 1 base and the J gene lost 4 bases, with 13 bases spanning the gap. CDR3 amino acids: CASSLEERRRETQYF. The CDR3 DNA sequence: TGTGCCAGCAGCTTAGAAGAGAGGCGGAGAGAGACCCAGTACTTC.

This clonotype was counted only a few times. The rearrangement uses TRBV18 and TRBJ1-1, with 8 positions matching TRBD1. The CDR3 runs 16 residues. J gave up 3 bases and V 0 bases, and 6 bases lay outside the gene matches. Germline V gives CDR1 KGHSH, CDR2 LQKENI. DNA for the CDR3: TGTGCCAGCTCACCACCGCGCTCGGACAGGGACACTGAAGCTTTCTTT. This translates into CASSPPRSDRDTEAFF.

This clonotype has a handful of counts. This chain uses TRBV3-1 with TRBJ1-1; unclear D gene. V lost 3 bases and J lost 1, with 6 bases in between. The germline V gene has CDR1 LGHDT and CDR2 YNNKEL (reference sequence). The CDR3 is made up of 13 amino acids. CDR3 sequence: CASSHSTNTEAFF. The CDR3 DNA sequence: TGTGCCAGCAGCCACTCCACGAACACTGAAGCTTTCTTT.

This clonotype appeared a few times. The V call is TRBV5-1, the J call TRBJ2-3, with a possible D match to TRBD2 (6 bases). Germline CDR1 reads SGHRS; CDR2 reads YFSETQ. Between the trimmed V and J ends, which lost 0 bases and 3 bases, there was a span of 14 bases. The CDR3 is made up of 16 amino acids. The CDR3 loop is CASSLALVGGTDTQYF. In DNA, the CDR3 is TGCGCCAGCAGCTTGGCCTTGGTGGGGGGTACAGATACGCAGTATTTT. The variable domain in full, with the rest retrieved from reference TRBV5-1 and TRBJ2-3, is KAGVTQTPRYLIKTRGQQVTLSCSPISGHRSVSWYQQTPGQGLQFLFEYFSETQRNKGNFPGRFSGRQFSNSRSEMNVSTLELGDSALYLCASSLALVGGTDTQYFGPGTRLTVL.

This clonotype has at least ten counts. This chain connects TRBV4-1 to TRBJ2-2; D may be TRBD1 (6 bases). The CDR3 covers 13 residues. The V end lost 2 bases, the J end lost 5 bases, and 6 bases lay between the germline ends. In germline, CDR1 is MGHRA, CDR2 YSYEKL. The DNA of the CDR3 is TGCGCCAGCAGCCAAAGGGGGACCGGGGAGCTGTTTTTT. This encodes CASSQRGTGELFF.

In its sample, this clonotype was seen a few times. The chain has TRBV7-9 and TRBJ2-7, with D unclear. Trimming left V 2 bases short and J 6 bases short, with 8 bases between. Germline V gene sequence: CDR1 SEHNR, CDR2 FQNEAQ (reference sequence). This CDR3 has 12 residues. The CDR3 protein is CASSLSPGEQYF. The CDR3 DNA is TGTGCCAGCAGCTTATCCCCCGGCGAGCAGTACTTC. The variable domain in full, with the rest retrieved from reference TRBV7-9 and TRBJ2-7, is DTGVSQNPRHKITKRGQNVTFRCDPISEHNRLYWYRQTLGQGPEFLTYFQNEAQLEKSRLLSDRFSAERPKGSFSTLEIQRTEQGDSAMYLCASSLSPGEQYFGPGTRLTVT.

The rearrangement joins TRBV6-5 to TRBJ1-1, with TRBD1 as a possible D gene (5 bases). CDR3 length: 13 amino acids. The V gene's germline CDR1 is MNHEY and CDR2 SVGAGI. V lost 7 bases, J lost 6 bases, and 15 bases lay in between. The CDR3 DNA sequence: TGTGCCAGCAACGAGGGCGGGGGGGCTGAAGCTTTCTTT. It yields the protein CASNEGGGAEAFF.